This is a list of T cell receptor beta chains from one sample in a study of T-cell memory formation after mild COVID-19. TCRdb used MiXCR to reprocess the 5' RACE reads, holding one entry per CDR3 protein. The sample includes roughly 450,000 distinct CDR3 sequences, 18% of them seen just once. The sequenced material came from PBMCs or a T cell subset sorted from them (not recorded which). These receptors were obtained from an adult woman who had mild COVID-19 (a few samples of this study predate the infection). Cell type and time point are not known. Each CDR3 is given with its conserved first and last residue. D genes are given only for firm matches. Size is omitted from some rows. Given values are once, few, many or a class for expanded clones.

J gene: TRBJ1-3
clone size: NA
D gene: NA
V gene: TRBV5-1
CDR3 length: 14
CDR3 protein: CASSLGADGNTIYF
CDR3 DNA: TGCGCCAGCAGCCTCGGGGCGGATGGAAACACCATATATTTT

J gene: TRBJ2-5
clone size: few
D gene: NA
V gene: TRBV7-2
CDR3 length: 16
CDR3 protein: CASSLFGAGIQETQYF
CDR3 DNA: TGTGCCAGCAGCTTATTCGGGGCAGGGATACAAGAGACCCAGTACTTC

J gene: TRBJ2-5
clone size: NA
D gene: TRBD1
V gene: TRBV5-1
CDR3 length: 16
CDR3 protein: CASSLGNDRGQETQYF
CDR3 DNA: TGCGCCAGCAGCTTGGGAAACGACAGGGGCCAAGAGACCCAGTACTTC

J gene: TRBJ2-1
clone size: few
D gene: TRBD2
V gene: TRBV3-1
CDR3 length: 17
CDR3 protein: CASSQEAGTSGYNEQFF
CDR3 DNA: TGTGCCAGCAGCCAAGAGGCAGGGACTAGCGGTTACAATGAGCAGTTCTTC

J gene: TRBJ1-1
clone size: NA
D gene: NA
V gene: TRBV18
CDR3 length: 15
CDR3 protein: CASSQNAGENTEAFF
CDR3 DNA: TGTGCCAGCTCACAAAACGCAGGGGAGAACACTGAAGCTTTCTTT

J gene: TRBJ2-2
clone size: few
D gene: NA
V gene: TRBV9
CDR3 length: 16
CDR3 protein: CASSIQARGGTGELFF
CDR3 DNA: TGTGCCAGCAGCATCCAGGCGCGGGGCGGCACCGGGGAGCTGTTTTTT

J gene: TRBJ2-3
clone size: NA
D gene: TRBD2
V gene: TRBV6-1
CDR3 length: 18
CDR3 protein: CASSRLAGSSTSTDTQYF
CDR3 DNA: TGTGCCAGCAGTCGACTAGCGGGGAGTAGTACTAGCACAGATACGCAGTATTTT

J gene: TRBJ1-1
clone size: NA
D gene: NA
V gene: TRBV5-1
CDR3 length: 14
CDR3 protein: CASSSFLGNTEAFF
CDR3 DNA: TGCGCCAGCAGCTCTTTTTTGGGGAACACTGAAGCTTTCTTT

J gene: TRBJ2-3
clone size: many
D gene: NA
V gene: TRBV10-3
CDR3 length: 13
CDR3 protein: CAISENREGTQYF
CDR3 DNA: TGTGCCATCAGTGAGAACAGGGAGGGTACGCAGTATTTT

J gene: TRBJ2-1
clone size: few
D gene: NA
V gene: TRBV4-1
CDR3 length: 16
CDR3 protein: CASSQGQAPGYNEQFF
CDR3 DNA: TGCGCCAGCAGCCAAGGACAGGCCCCAGGGTACAATGAGCAGTTCTTC

J gene: TRBJ2-1
clone size: NA
D gene: TRBD1
V gene: TRBV5-6
CDR3 length: 12
CDR3 protein: CASSWGQGEQFF
CDR3 DNA: TGTGCCAGCAGCTGGGGACAGGGAGAGCAGTTCTTC

J gene: TRBJ2-7
clone size: NA
D gene: TRBD2
V gene: TRBV29-1
CDR3 length: 16
CDR3 protein: CSVELRKEGGRGEQYF
CDR3 DNA: TGCAGCGTTGAGCTTCGGAAGGAGGGAGGGCGGGGTGAGCAGTACTTC

J gene: TRBJ1-1
clone size: many
D gene: NA
V gene: TRBV12-3/TRBV12-4
CDR3 length: 13
CDR3 protein: CASSLIGGTEAFF
CDR3 DNA: TGTGCCAGCAGTTTGATCGGGGGCACTGAAGCTTTCTTT

J gene: TRBJ1-5
clone size: NA
D gene: NA
V gene: TRBV7-9
CDR3 length: 14
CDR3 protein: CASSLEGAATPQHF
CDR3 DNA: TGTGCCAGCAGCTTAGAGGGCGCCGCTACGCCCCAGCATTTT

J gene: TRBJ2-1
clone size: many
D gene: TRBD1
V gene: TRBV7-3
CDR3 length: 15
CDR3 protein: CASSSRTGSYNEQFF
CDR3 DNA: TGTGCCAGCAGCTCCCGGACAGGCTCCTACAATGAGCAGTTCTTC

J gene: TRBJ2-1
clone size: NA
D gene: NA
V gene: TRBV18
CDR3 length: 15
CDR3 protein: CASSHRQQRVYEQFF
CDR3 DNA: TGTGCCAGCTCGCATCGGCAACAAAGGGTGTATGAGCAGTTCTTC

J gene: TRBJ1-1
clone size: many
D gene: NA
V gene: TRBV7-9
CDR3 length: 14
CDR3 protein: CASSLGSANTEAFF
CDR3 DNA: TGTGCCAGCAGCTTAGGGTCCGCGAACACTGAAGCTTTCTTT

J gene: TRBJ2-7
clone size: many
D gene: TRBD1
V gene: TRBV5-1
CDR3 length: 14
CDR3 protein: CASTGTGGSYEQYF
CDR3 DNA: TGCGCCAGCACCGGAACAGGGGGCTCCTACGAGCAGTACTTC

J gene: TRBJ2-1
clone size: many
D gene: NA
V gene: TRBV7-6
CDR3 length: 13
CDR3 protein: CASSLGEVSEQFF
CDR3 DNA: TGTGCCAGCAGCTTAGGGGAAGTCAGTGAGCAGTTCTTC

J gene: TRBJ2-1
clone size: NA
D gene: NA
V gene: TRBV24-1
CDR3 length: 16
CDR3 protein: CATSDADSSSYNEQFF
CDR3 DNA: TGTGCCACCAGTGATGCGGACAGCTCCTCCTACAATGAGCAGTTCTTC

J gene: TRBJ2-7
clone size: once
D gene: NA
V gene: TRBV4-3
CDR3 length: 14
CDR3 protein: CASSQGGELDEQYF
CDR3 DNA: TGCGCCAGCAGCCAAGGGGGCGAGCTTGACGAGCAGTACTTC

J gene: TRBJ2-5
clone size: few
D gene: NA
V gene: TRBV20-1
CDR3 length: 14
CDR3 protein: CSAREPVSQETQYF
CDR3 DNA: TGCAGTGCTAGAGAACCCGTAAGCCAAGAGACCCAGTACTTC

J gene: TRBJ1-4
clone size: few
D gene: TRBD1
V gene: TRBV15
CDR3 length: 15
CDR3 protein: CATSRNRGSNEKLFF
CDR3 DNA: TGTGCCACCAGCAGAAACAGGGGGTCTAATGAAAAACTGTTTTTT

J gene: TRBJ1-2
clone size: few
D gene: NA
V gene: TRBV30
CDR3 length: 15
CDR3 protein: CAWSVLGLDNYGYTF
CDR3 DNA: TGTGCCTGGAGTGTACTCGGCCTCGATAACTATGGCTACACCTTC

J gene: TRBJ2-3
clone size: NA
D gene: NA
V gene: TRBV13
CDR3 length: 14
CDR3 protein: CASSRPQMRDTQYF
CDR3 DNA: TGTGCCAGCAGCCGACCCCAGATGCGGGATACGCAGTATTTT

J gene: TRBJ2-1
clone size: few
D gene: NA
V gene: TRBV7-2
CDR3 length: 14
CDR3 protein: CASSPWGFYNEQFF
CDR3 DNA: TGTGCCAGCAGCCCATGGGGGTTTTACAATGAGCAGTTCTTC

J gene: TRBJ2-1
clone size: NA
D gene: NA
V gene: TRBV6-5
CDR3 length: 15
CDR3 protein: CASSSFRQGGSEQFF
CDR3 DNA: TGTGCCAGCAGTTCCTTTCGACAGGGCGGGAGTGAGCAGTTCTTC

J gene: TRBJ2-1
clone size: NA
D gene: NA
V gene: TRBV11-1
CDR3 length: 13
CDR3 protein: CASSRFGYNEQFF
CDR3 DNA: TGTGCCAGCAGCCGTTTCGGATACAATGAGCAGTTCTTC

J gene: TRBJ1-6
clone size: NA
D gene: TRBD1
V gene: TRBV7-6
CDR3 length: 18
CDR3 protein: CASSFPSRQGGTNSPLHF
CDR3 DNA: TGTGCCAGCAGCTTCCCTAGTCGACAGGGAGGGACTAATTCACCCCTCCACTTT

J gene: TRBJ1-6
clone size: NA
D gene: NA
V gene: TRBV11-3
CDR3 length: 15
CDR3 protein: CASSSDGVRGSPLHF
CDR3 DNA: TGTGCCAGCAGCTCCGACGGAGTGCGGGGATCACCCCTCCACTTT

J gene: TRBJ2-7
clone size: many
D gene: TRBD2
V gene: TRBV5-1
CDR3 length: 14
CDR3 protein: CASSLTSGGSFSDF
CDR3 DNA: TGCGCCAGCAGCTTGACTAGCGGGGGGTCCTTCTCGGACTTC